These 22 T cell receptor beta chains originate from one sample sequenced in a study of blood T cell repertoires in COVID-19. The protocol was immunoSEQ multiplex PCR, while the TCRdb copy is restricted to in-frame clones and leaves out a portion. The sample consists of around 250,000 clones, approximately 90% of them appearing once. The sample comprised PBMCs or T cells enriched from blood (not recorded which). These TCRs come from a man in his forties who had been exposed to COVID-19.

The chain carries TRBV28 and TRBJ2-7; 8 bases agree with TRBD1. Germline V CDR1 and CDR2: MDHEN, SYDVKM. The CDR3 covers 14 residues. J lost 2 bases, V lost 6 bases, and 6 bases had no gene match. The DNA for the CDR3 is TGTGCCAGCAGCCCTGGACAGGGCACCTACGAGCAGTACTTC. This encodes CASSPGQGTYEQYF.

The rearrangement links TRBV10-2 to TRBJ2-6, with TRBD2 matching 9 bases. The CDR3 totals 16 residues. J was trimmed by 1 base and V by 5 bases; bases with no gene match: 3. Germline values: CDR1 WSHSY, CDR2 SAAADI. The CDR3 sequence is CASSWSGGSGANVLTF. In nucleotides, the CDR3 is TGCGCCAGCAGTTGGAGCGGGGGGTCTGGGGCCAACGTCCTGACTTTC.

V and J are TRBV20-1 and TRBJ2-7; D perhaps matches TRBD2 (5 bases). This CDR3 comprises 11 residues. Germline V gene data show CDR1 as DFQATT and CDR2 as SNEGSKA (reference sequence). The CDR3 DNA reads TGCAGCCCCAAAGTAGGAGGCGAGCAGTACTTC. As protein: CSPKVGGEQYF.

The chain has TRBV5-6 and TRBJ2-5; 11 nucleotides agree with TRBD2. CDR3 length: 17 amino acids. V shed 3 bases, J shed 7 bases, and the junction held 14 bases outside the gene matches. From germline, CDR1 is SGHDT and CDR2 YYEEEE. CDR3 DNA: TGTGCCAGCAGCTCCCAGACTAGCGGGACCTCCGGAGGGACCCAGTACTTC. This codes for CASSSQTSGTSGGTQYF.

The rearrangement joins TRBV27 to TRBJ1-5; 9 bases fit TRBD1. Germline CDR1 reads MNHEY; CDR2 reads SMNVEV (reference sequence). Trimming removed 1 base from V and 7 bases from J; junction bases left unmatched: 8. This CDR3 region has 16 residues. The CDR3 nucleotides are TGTGCCAGCAGTTTATACGGGACAGGGTTACGGCAGCCCCAGCATTTT. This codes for CASSLYGTGLRQPQHF.

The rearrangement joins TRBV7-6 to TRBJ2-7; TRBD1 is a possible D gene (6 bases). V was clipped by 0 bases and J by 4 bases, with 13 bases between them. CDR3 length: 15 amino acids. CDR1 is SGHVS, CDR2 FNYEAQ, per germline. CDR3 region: CASSLAQGMAYEQYF. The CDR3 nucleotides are TGTGCCAGCAGCTTAGCGCAGGGGATGGCGTACGAGCAGTACTTC.

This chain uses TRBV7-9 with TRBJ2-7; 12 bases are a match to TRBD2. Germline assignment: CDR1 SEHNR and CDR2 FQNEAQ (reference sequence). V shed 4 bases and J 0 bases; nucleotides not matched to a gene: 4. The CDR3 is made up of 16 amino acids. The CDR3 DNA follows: TGTGCCAGCAGCTACGAGACTAGCGGGAGCTCCTACGAGCAGTACTTC. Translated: CASSYETSGSSYEQYF. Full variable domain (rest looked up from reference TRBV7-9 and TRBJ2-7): DTGVSQNPRHKITKRGQNVTFRCDPISEHNRLYWYRQTLGQGPEFLTYFQNEAQLEKSRLLSDRFSAERPKGSFSTLEIQRTEQGDSAMYLCASSYETSGSSYEQYFGPGTRLTVT.

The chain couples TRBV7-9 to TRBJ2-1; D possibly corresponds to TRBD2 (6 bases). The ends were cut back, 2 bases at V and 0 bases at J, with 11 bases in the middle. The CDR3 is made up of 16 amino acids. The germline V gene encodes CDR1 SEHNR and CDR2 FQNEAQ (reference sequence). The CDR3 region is CASSLMAGSSYNEQFF. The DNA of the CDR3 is TGTGCCAGCAGCTTAATGGCGGGGAGCTCCTACAATGAGCAGTTCTTC.

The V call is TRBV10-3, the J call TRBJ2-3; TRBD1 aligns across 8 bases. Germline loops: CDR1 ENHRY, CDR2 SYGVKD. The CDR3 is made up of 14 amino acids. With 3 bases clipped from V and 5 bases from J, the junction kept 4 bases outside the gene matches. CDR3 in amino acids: CAISDRGQIDTQYF. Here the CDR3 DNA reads TGTGCCATCAGTGACAGGGGGCAAATAGATACGCAGTATTTT.

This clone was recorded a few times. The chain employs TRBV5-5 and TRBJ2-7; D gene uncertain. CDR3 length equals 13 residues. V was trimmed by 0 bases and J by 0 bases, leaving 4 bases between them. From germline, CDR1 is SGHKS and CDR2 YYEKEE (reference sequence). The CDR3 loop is CASSLDFSYEQYF. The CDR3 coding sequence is TGTGCCAGCAGCTTGGACTTCTCCTACGAGCAGTACTTC.

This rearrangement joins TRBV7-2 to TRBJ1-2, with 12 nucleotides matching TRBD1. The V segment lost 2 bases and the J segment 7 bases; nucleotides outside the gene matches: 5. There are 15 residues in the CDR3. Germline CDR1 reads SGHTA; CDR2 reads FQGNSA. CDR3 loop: CASSLLGTGGGGYTF. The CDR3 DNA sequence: TGTGCCAGCAGCTTATTGGGGACAGGGGGCGGTGGCTACACCTTC.

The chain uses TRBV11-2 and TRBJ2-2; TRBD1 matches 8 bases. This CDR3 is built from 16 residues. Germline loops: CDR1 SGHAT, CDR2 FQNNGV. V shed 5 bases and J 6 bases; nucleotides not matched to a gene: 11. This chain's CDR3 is CASSTARTGNPGELFF. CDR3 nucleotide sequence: TGTGCCAGCAGCACCGCGAGGACAGGGAATCCCGGGGAGCTGTTTTTT.

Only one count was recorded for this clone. CDR3 in amino acids: CASSEPAGAFYNEQFF. The CDR3 DNA sequence: TGTGCCAGCAGTGAACCAGCGGGAGCCTTTTACAATGAGCAGTTCTTC. The chain carries TRBV2 and TRBJ2-1, with 8 bases identical to TRBD2. The germline V gene has CDR1 SNHLY and CDR2 FYNNEI. Trimming removed 2 bases from V and 4 bases from J; junction bases left unmatched: 7. The CDR3 consists of 16 residues. Full variable domain (remainder filled in from reference TRBV2 and TRBJ2-1): EPEVTQTPSHQVTQMGQEVILRCVPISNHLYFYWYRQILGQKVEFLVSFYNNEISEKSEIFDDQFSVERPDGSNFTLKIRSTKLEDSAMYFCASSEPAGAFYNEQFFGPGTRLTVL.

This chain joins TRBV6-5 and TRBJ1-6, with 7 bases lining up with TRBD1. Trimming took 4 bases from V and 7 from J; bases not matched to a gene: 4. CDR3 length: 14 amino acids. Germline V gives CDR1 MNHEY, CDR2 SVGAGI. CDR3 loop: CASSLGTANSPLHF. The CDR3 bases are TGTGCCAGCAGTTTGGGGACAGCAAATTCACCCCTCCACTTT.

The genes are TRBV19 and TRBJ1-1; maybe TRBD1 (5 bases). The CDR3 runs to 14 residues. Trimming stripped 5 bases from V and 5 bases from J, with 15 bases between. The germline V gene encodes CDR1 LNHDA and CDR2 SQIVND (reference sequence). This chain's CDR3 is CASSWVSKGTEAFF. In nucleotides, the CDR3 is TGTGCCAGTAGTTGGGTTTCCAAGGGGACTGAAGCTTTCTTT.

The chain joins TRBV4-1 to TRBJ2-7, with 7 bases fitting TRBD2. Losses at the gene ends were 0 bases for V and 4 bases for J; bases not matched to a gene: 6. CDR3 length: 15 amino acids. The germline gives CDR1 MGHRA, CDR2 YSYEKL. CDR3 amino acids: CASSQEWTGGYEQYF. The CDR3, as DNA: TGCGCCAGCAGCCAAGAGTGGACGGGGGGATACGAGCAGTACTTC.

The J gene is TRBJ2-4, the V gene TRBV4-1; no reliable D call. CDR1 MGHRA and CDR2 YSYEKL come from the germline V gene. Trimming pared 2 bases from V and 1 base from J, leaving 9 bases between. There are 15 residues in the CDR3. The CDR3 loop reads CASSQPNVAKNIQYF. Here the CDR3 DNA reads TGCGCCAGCAGCCAACCTAACGTTGCCAAAAACATTCAGTACTTC.

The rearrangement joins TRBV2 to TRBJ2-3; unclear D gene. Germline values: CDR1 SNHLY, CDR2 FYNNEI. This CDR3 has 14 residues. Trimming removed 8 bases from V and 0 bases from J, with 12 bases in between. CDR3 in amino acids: CASGSDLSTDTQYF. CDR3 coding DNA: TGTGCCAGCGGCAGCGATCTAAGCACAGATACGCAGTATTTT.

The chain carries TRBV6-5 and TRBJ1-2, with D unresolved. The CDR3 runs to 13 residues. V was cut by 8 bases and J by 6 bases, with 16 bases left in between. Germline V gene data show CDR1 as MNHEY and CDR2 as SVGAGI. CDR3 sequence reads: CASLAPGGHGYTF. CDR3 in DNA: TGTGCCAGCTTAGCCCCGGGAGGGCATGGCTACACCTTC.

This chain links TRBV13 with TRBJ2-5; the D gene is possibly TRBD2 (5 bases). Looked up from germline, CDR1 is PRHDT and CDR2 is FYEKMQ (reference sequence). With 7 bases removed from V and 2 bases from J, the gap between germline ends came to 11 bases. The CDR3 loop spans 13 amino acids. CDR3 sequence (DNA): TGTGCCAGCACCAAAGGGAGACAAGAGACCCAGTACTTC. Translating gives CASTKGRQETQYF. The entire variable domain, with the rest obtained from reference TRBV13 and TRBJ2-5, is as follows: AAGVIQSPRHLIKEKRETATLKCYPIPRHDTVYWYQQGPGQDPQFLISFYEKMQSDKGSIPDRFSAQQFSDYHSELNMSSLELGDSALYFCASTKGRQETQYFGPGTRLLVL.

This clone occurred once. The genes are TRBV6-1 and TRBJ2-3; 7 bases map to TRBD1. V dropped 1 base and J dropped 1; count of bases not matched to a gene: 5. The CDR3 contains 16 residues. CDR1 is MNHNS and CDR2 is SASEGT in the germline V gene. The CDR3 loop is CASSEVRGGGTDTQYF. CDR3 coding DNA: TGTGCCAGCAGTGAAGTCAGAGGGGGCGGCACAGATACGCAGTATTTT.

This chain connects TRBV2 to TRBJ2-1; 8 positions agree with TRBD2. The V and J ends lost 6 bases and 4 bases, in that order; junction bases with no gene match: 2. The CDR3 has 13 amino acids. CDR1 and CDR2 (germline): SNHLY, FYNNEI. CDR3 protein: CASSQREYNEQFF. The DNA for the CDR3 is TGTGCCAGCAGCCAGCGGGAGTACAATGAGCAGTTCTTC.